The sequence of this T cell receptor (beta chain) was determined in a study of T cells after posttransplantation cyclophosphamide. Assay: immunoSEQ multiplex PCR; the TCRdb copy retains only in-frame clones and omits some. Of 45,000 to 60,000 clones in the sample, about 91% are singletons; the top ten hold around 3.2%. V gave up 3 bases and J gave up 0 bases; unmatched junction bases: 1. The germline CDR1 and CDR2 sequences are SGHAT and FQNNGV. The CDR3 consists of 14 residues. This receptor was taken from a woman between 50 and 59 years old in good health and a related stem cell transplant donor. The material sequenced was PBMCs. J is TRBJ2-7 and V is TRBV11-2; 8 nucleotides match TRBD1. CDR3 region: CASSLGQVSYEQYF. For the CDR3, the DNA is TGTGCCAGCAGCTTGGGACAGGTCTCCTACGAGCAGTACTTC.